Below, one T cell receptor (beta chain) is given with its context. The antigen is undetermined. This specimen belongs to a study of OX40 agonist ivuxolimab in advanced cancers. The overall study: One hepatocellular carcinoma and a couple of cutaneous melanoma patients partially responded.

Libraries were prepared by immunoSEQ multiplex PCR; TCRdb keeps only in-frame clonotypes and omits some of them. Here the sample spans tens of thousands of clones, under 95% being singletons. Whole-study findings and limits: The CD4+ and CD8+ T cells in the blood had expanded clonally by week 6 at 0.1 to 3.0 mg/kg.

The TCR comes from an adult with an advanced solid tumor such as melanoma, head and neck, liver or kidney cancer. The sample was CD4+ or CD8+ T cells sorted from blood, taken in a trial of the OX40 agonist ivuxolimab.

The DNA of the CDR3 is TGTGCCAGCAGCTTTGAAACTAGCCGACTCCACAATGAGCAGTTCTTC. Translation: CASSFETSRLHNEQFF. The gene calls are TRBV7-9 and TRBJ2-1; D is perhaps TRBD2 (6 bases). The CDR3 totals 16 residues. The germline V and J ends were trimmed by 3 bases and 5 bases, with 17 bases remaining between them. CDR1 SEHNR and CDR2 FQNEAQ come from the germline V gene (reference sequence).